These T cell receptor beta chains were read from a single sample in a study of blood T cell repertoires in COVID-19. Generated by immunoSEQ multiplex PCR, the TCRdb table keeps only in-frame clones and is missing some. This sample has 70,000 to 100,000 clones, with 70% to 90% found just once. The sequencing input was peripheral blood. The origin of the receptors is a woman aged 55-70 years with COVID-19, enrolled during active disease. The CDR3 runs from the conserved cysteine through the conserved F or W. D genes are given only for firm matches. Expanded clones get a size class; other rows say once, few or many, or leave the size out.

cdr3_length: 15
clone_size: -
d_call: -
j_call: TRBJ1-3
v_call: TRBV18
cdr3_nt: TGTGCCAGCTCAACTGGACAGAACTCTGGAAACACCATATATTTT
cdr3_aa: CASSTGQNSGNTIYF

cdr3_length: 13
clone_size: -
d_call: -
j_call: TRBJ2-5
v_call: TRBV11-3
cdr3_nt: TGTGCCAGCAGCCCTGGTGGAGGGTCGTCCCAGTACTTC
cdr3_aa: CASSPGGGSSQYF

cdr3_length: 14
clone_size: -
d_call: -
j_call: TRBJ2-2
v_call: TRBV7-3
cdr3_nt: TGTGCCAGCAGCCCAACCCCACTGGCCGGGGAGCTGTTTTTT
cdr3_aa: CASSPTPLAGELFF

cdr3_length: 17
clone_size: few
d_call: TRBD1
j_call: TRBJ1-3
v_call: TRBV9
cdr3_nt: TGTGCCAGCAGCGCTTCAATCGGGACAGTCTCTGGAAACACCATATATTTT
cdr3_aa: CASSASIGTVSGNTIYF

cdr3_length: 14
clone_size: -
d_call: TRBD1
j_call: TRBJ1-2
v_call: TRBV7-2
cdr3_nt: TGTGCCAGCAGCTCTGGGGACAGGGCTGCGGGCTACACCTTC
cdr3_aa: CASSSGDRAAGYTF

cdr3_length: 13
clone_size: -
d_call: -
j_call: TRBJ1-2
v_call: TRBV12-3/TRBV12-4
cdr3_nt: TGTGCCAGCAGTTCAAGGTCAGGGCATGGCTACACCTTC
cdr3_aa: CASSSRSGHGYTF

cdr3_length: 15
clone_size: -
d_call: TRBD1
j_call: TRBJ1-1
v_call: TRBV3-1/TRBV3-2
cdr3_nt: TGTGCCAGCAGCCAAGAATTGACAGGGGTTGCTGAAGCTTTCTTT
cdr3_aa: CASSQELTGVAEAFF

cdr3_length: 13
clone_size: -
d_call: TRBD1
j_call: TRBJ1-2
v_call: TRBV18
cdr3_nt: TGTGCCAGCTCAACCGGACAGGGCAGGGGCTACACCTTC
cdr3_aa: CASSTGQGRGYTF

cdr3_length: 17
clone_size: -
d_call: TRBD2
j_call: TRBJ2-3
v_call: TRBV7-9
cdr3_nt: TGTGCCAGCAGCCCCCCCCGACTAGCGGGAGGCACAGATACGCAGTATTTT
cdr3_aa: CASSPPRLAGGTDTQYF

cdr3_length: 13
clone_size: -
d_call: -
j_call: TRBJ1-5
v_call: TRBV10-2
cdr3_nt: TGCGCCAGCAGTAGGAATCCTGAGGGGGCCCAGCATTTT
cdr3_aa: CASSRNPEGAQHF

cdr3_length: 14
clone_size: -
d_call: -
j_call: TRBJ2-5
v_call: TRBV28
cdr3_nt: TGTGCCAGCAGTTCCCCCGCCGGAGGAGAGACCCAGTACTTC
cdr3_aa: CASSSPAGGETQYF

cdr3_length: 14
clone_size: -
d_call: -
j_call: TRBJ2-1
v_call: TRBV14
cdr3_nt: TGTGCCAGCAGCCAAACGACAGTTTACAATGAGCAGTTCTTC
cdr3_aa: CASSQTTVYNEQFF

cdr3_length: 14
clone_size: -
d_call: -
j_call: TRBJ1-3
v_call: TRBV29-1
cdr3_nt: TGCAGCGTTGAAGGTGGGCTCTCTGGAAACACCATATATTTT
cdr3_aa: CSVEGGLSGNTIYF

cdr3_length: 14
clone_size: -
d_call: -
j_call: TRBJ1-6
v_call: TRBV6-1
cdr3_nt: TGTGCCAGCAGTGAAGCCACAGATAATTCACCCCTCCACTTT
cdr3_aa: CASSEATDNSPLHF

cdr3_length: 14
clone_size: -
d_call: TRBD1
j_call: TRBJ2-7
v_call: TRBV7-2
cdr3_nt: TGTGCCAGCAGCTCCCGGACAGGGGGCTACGAGCAGTACTTC
cdr3_aa: CASSSRTGGYEQYF

cdr3_length: 14
clone_size: -
d_call: -
j_call: TRBJ1-4
v_call: TRBV18
cdr3_nt: TGTGCCAGCTCACCCAGGGGCGCTAATGAAAAACTGTTTTTT
cdr3_aa: CASSPRGANEKLFF

cdr3_length: 15
clone_size: once
d_call: -
j_call: TRBJ2-7
v_call: TRBV18
cdr3_nt: TGTGCCAGCTCAGCTCAACAGGAAGGCGTCTACGAGCAGTACTTC
cdr3_aa: CASSAQQEGVYEQYF

cdr3_length: 14
clone_size: once
d_call: TRBD1
j_call: TRBJ2-7
v_call: TRBV18
cdr3_nt: TGTGCCAGCTCACCCGGACAGGTCCAGCCCGAGCAGTACTTC
cdr3_aa: CASSPGQVQPEQYF

cdr3_length: 15
clone_size: -
d_call: TRBD1
j_call: TRBJ2-3
v_call: TRBV6-5
cdr3_nt: TGTGCCAGCAGGACTGGGACAGTCAGCACAGATACGCAGTATTTT
cdr3_aa: CASRTGTVSTDTQYF

cdr3_length: 15
clone_size: -
d_call: -
j_call: TRBJ1-4
v_call: TRBV7-2
cdr3_nt: TGTGCCAGCAGCTTAATCGGCAGGGTCGGTGAAAAACTGTTTTTT
cdr3_aa: CASSLIGRVGEKLFF

cdr3_length: 15
clone_size: -
d_call: -
j_call: TRBJ1-2
v_call: TRBV7-2
cdr3_nt: TGTGCCAGCAGCTTTTTGGGCGGGACCAACTATGGCTACACCTTC
cdr3_aa: CASSFLGGTNYGYTF

cdr3_length: 15
clone_size: -
d_call: -
j_call: TRBJ1-1
v_call: TRBV9
cdr3_nt: TGTGCCAGCAGCGCACTAGTAGGTTCGGGCGCTGAAGCTTTCTTT
cdr3_aa: CASSALVGSGAEAFF

cdr3_length: 15
clone_size: -
d_call: -
j_call: TRBJ2-7
v_call: TRBV7-9
cdr3_nt: TGTGCCAGCAGCTTCGGGACACCGAGGGATTACGAGCAGTACTTC
cdr3_aa: CASSFGTPRDYEQYF

cdr3_length: 15
clone_size: -
d_call: -
j_call: TRBJ1-2
v_call: TRBV4-3
cdr3_nt: TGCGCCAGCAGCCAAGATTCGACAGGAACGGGAGGCTACACCTTC
cdr3_aa: CASSQDSTGTGGYTF

cdr3_length: 13
clone_size: -
d_call: -
j_call: TRBJ1-4
v_call: TRBV5-1
cdr3_nt: TGCGCCAGCAGCTCCCAGATTAATGAAAAACTGTTTTTT
cdr3_aa: CASSSQINEKLFF

cdr3_length: 17
clone_size: -
d_call: -
j_call: TRBJ1-2
v_call: TRBV6-6
cdr3_nt: TGTGCCAGCAGTCCTCGCGGGACTGGGGGGAGAGCCTATGGCTACACCTTC
cdr3_aa: CASSPRGTGGRAYGYTF

cdr3_length: 13
clone_size: -
d_call: -
j_call: TRBJ1-2
v_call: TRBV30
cdr3_nt: TGTGCCTGGAAGGGGGTTAGAAACTATGGCTACACCTTC
cdr3_aa: CAWKGVRNYGYTF

cdr3_length: 15
clone_size: -
d_call: TRBD2
j_call: TRBJ2-1
v_call: TRBV6-5
cdr3_nt: TGTGCCAGCAGAACTAGCGGGGGGCACCCATCCGAGCAGTTCTTC
cdr3_aa: CASRTSGGHPSEQFF

cdr3_length: 15
clone_size: once
d_call: -
j_call: TRBJ1-1
v_call: TRBV15
cdr3_nt: TGTGCCACCAGCGCAAGCCTTGCGTATTACACTGAAGCTTTCTTT
cdr3_aa: CATSASLAYYTEAFF